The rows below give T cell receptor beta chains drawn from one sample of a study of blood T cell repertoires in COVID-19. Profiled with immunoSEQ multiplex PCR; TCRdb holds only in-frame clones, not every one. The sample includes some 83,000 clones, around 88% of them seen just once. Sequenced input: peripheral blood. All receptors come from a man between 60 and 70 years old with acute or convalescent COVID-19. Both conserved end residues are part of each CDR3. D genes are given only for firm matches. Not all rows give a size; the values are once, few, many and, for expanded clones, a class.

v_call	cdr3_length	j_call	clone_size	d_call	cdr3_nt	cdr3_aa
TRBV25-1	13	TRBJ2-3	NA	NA	TGTGCCAGCAGTACGCCGGGTACAGATACGCAGTATTTT	CASSTPGTDTQYF
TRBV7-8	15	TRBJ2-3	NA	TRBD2	TGTGCCAGCACCCTGACTAGCGGGATCTCGGATACGCAGTATTTT	CASTLTSGISDTQYF
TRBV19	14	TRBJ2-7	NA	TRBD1	TGTGCCAGTAGTGCGACGACAGGGGGCGCCGAGCAGTACTTC	CASSATTGGAEQYF
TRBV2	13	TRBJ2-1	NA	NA	TGTGCCAGCAGTGGAGGGGGGGTTAGTGAGCAGTTCTTC	CASSGGGVSEQFF
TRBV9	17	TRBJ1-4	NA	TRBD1	TGTGCCAGCAGCGTAGGCGTAGGGGGCCCGCTTGGAGAAAAACTGTTTTTT	CASSVGVGGPLGEKLFF
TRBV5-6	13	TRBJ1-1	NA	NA	TGTGCCAGCAGCTTAGACAGGTTGACTGAAGCTTTCTTT	CASSLDRLTEAFF
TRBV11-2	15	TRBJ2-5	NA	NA	TGTGCCAGCAGCTCAACTAGCTATTGGTGGGAGACCCAGTACTTC	CASSSTSYWWETQYF
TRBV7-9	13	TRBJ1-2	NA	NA	TGTGCCAGCAGCTTAGACGGGGGTGGTGGCTACACCTTC	CASSLDGGGGYTF
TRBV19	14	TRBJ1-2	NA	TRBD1	TGTGCCAGTAGTCCACAGGGGGCACGGTATGGCTACACCTTC	CASSPQGARYGYTF
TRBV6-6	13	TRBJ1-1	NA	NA	TGTGCCAGCAGTGTACAGGCGAACACTGAAGCTTTCTTT	CASSVQANTEAFF
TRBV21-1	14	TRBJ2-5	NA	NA	TGTGCCAGCAGCCTCCGGTGTACAGAAGAGACCCAGTACTTC	CASSLRCTEETQYF
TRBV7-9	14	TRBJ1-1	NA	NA	TGTGCCAGCAGCTTACACGGGGAGAACACTGAAGCTTTCTTT	CASSLHGENTEAFF
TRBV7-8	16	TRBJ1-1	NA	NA	TGTGCCAGCAGCGCAAGACGACAGTCTATGAACACTGAAGCTTTCTTT	CASSARRQSMNTEAFF
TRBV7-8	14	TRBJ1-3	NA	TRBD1	TGTGCCAGCAGCCCTGGGACAGATGGAAACACCATATATTTT	CASSPGTDGNTIYF
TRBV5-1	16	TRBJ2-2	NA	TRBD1	TGCGCCAGCAGTACGACAGGGGGGAGTCTCACCGGGGAGCTGTTTTTT	CASSTTGGSLTGELFF
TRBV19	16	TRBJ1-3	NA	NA	TGTGCCAGTAGTAATATCCTGGGGGGCTCTGGAAACACCATATATTTT	CASSNILGGSGNTIYF
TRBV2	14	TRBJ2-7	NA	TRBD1	TGTGCCAGCAGTGGGGACAGTGCCGCCTACGAGCAGTACTTC	CASSGDSAAYEQYF
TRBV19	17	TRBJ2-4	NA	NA	TGTGCCAGTAGTACACTCCTTCAGGGGACGGCCAAAAACATTCAGTACTTC	CASSTLLQGTAKNIQYF
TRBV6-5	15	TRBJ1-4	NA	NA	TGTGCCAGCAGTTACTCGGGTTCGAACGGGGAAAAACTGTTTTTT	CASSYSGSNGEKLFF
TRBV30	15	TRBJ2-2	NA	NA	TGTGCCTGGACCCCTGCGGGGACGAACACCGGGGAGCTGTTTTTT	CAWTPAGTNTGELFF
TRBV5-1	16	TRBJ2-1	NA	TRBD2	TGCGCCAGCAGCCCCCGGACTAGCGGAGGATACAATGAGCAGTTCTTC	CASSPRTSGGYNEQFF
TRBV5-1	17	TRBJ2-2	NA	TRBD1	TGCGCCAGCAGTCTAGGACAGGCGACTTCGAACACCGGGGAGCTGTTTTTT	CASSLGQATSNTGELFF
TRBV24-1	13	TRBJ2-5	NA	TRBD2	TGTGCCACCAGTCCGGGGGGGCGGGAGACCCAGTACTTC	CATSPGGRETQYF
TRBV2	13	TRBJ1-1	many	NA	TGTGCCAGCAACCTGCGTCAGGGCACTGAAGCTTTCTTT	CASNLRQGTEAFF
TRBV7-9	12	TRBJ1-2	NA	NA	TGTGCCAGCAGCCGTACAGGGTATGGCTACACCTTC	CASSRTGYGYTF
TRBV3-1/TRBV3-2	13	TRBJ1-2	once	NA	TGTGCCAGCAGCCCGGACAGTGCCTATGGCTACACCTTC	CASSPDSAYGYTF
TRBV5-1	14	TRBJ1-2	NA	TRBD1	TGCGCCAGCAGCTCGGACAGGGAATTCTATGGCTACACCTTC	CASSSDREFYGYTF
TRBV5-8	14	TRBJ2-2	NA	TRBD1	TGTGCCAGCAGCCTAAGACAGGGGTCCGGGGAGCTGTTTTTT	CASSLRQGSGELFF
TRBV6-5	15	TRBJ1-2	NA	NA	TGTGCCAGCATTCACTCGATGGGGGGAAACTATGGCTACACCTTC	CASIHSMGGNYGYTF
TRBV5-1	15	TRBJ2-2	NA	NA	TGCGCCAGCAGCTTGGGACACTCGAACACCGGGGAGCTGTTTTTT	CASSLGHSNTGELFF
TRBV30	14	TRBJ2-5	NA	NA	TGTGCCTGGACTAAAAACGGAGGGATGGAGACCCAGTACTTC	CAWTKNGGMETQYF
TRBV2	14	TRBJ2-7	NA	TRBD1	TGTGCCAGCAGTGAAGCCAGGGGGCGCCTCGAGCAGTACTTC	CASSEARGRLEQYF
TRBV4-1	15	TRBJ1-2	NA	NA	TGCGCCAGCAGCCAACACGCAGGAGGTAACTATGGCTACACCTTC	CASSQHAGGNYGYTF
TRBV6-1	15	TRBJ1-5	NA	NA	TGTGCCAGCAGTGAAGGAGTCGGAGTCAATCAGCCCCAGCATTTT	CASSEGVGVNQPQHF
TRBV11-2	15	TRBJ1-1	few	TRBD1	TGTGCCAGCACCGTCAGGGGGCAGTTGAACACTGAAGCTTTCTTT	CASTVRGQLNTEAFF
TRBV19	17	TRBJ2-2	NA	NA	TGTGCCAGTAGTATAGATTGGTTGAGAGGGGGTACCGGGGAGCTGTTTTTT	CASSIDWLRGGTGELFF
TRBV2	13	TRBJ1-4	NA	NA	TGTGCCAGCAGTGGAGGCTCTAATGAAAAACTGTTTTTT	CASSGGSNEKLFF
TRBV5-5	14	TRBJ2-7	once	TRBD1	TGTGCCAGCAGCTCCACCGGGACAGGGTATGAGCAGTACTTC	CASSSTGTGYEQYF
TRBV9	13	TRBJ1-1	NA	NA	TGTGCCAGCAGCGTCGGGGGGACCACTGAAGCTTTCTTT	CASSVGGTTEAFF
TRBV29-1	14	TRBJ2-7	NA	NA	TGCAGCGTTGTGAACCGGGACACCTCCTACGAGCAGTACTTC	CSVVNRDTSYEQYF
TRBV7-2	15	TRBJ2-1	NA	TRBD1	TGTGCCAGCAGGAGTCGGGGACAGGGGAGGGATGAGCAGTTCTTC	CASRSRGQGRDEQFF
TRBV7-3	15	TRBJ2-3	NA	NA	TGTGCCAGCAGCTTGTTAGCGACTAGCACAGATACGCAGTATTTT	CASSLLATSTDTQYF
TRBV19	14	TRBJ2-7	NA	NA	TGTGCCAGTAGACCTACTAGTTACCACTACGAGCAGTACTTC	CASRPTSYHYEQYF
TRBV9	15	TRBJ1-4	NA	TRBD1	TGTGCCAGCAGCGGGAGACAGGGGGCGCAGGAAAAACTGTTTTTT	CASSGRQGAQEKLFF
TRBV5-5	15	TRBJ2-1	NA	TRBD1	TGTGCCAGCAGCGTAGGGGGCATCACCTACAATGAGCAGTTCTTC	CASSVGGITYNEQFF
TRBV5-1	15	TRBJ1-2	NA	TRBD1	TGCGCCAGCAGCTATGGGACAGCCCACTACTATGGCTACACCTTC	CASSYGTAHYYGYTF
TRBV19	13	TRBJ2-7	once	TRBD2	TGTGCCAGTGGCCCCCTGGGGGGGTTCGAGCAGTACTTC	CASGPLGGFEQYF
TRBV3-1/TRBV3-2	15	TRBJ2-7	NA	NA	TGTGCCAGCAGCCAAGTATCGGGAATGGGGTACGAGCAGTACTTC	CASSQVSGMGYEQYF
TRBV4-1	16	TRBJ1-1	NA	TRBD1	TGCGCCAGCAGCCAAATAAGACAGGGCGGAGACACTGAAGCTTTCTTT	CASSQIRQGGDTEAFF
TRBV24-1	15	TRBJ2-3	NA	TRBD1	TGTGCCACCAGTGACCGTACAGGGGGCACAGATACGCAGTATTTT	CATSDRTGGTDTQYF
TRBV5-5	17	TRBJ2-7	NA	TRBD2	TGTGCCAGCAGCTTGAAGTTACCTAGCGGGAAAAACTACGAGCAGTACTTC	CASSLKLPSGKNYEQYF
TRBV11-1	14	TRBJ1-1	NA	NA	TGTGCCAGCAGCCCCTGGGAGGGGAACACTGAAGCTTTCTTT	CASSPWEGNTEAFF